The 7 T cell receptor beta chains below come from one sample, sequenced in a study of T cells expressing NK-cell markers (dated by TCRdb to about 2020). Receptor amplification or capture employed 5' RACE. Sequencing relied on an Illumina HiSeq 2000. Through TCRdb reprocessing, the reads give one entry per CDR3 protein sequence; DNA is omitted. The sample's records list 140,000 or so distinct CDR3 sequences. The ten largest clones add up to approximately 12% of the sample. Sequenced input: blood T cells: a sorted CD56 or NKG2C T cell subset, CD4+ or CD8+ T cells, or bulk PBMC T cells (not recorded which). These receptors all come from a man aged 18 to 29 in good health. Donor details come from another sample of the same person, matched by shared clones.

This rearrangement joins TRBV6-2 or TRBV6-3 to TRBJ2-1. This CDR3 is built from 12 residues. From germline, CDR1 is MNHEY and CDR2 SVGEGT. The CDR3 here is CASSIGLNEQFF.

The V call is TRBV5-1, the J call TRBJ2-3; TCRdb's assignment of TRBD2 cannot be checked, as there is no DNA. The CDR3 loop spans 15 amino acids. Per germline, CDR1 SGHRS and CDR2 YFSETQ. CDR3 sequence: CASSLVGSVTDTQYF.

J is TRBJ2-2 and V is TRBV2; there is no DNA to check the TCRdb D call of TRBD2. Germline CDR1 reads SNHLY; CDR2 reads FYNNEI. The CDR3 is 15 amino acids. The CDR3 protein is CASVPFFGRAGELFF.

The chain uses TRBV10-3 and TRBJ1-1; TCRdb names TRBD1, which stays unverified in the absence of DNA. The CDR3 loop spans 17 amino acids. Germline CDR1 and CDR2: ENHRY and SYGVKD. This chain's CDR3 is CATGGDIDSTVNTEAFF.

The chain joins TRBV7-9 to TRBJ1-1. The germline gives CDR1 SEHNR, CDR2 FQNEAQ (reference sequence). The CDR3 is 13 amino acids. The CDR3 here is CASSGVMNTEAFF.

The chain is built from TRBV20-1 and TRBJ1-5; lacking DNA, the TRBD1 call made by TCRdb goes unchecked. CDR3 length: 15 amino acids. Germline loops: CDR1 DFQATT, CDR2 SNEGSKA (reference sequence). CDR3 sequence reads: CSASDRGLANQPQHF.

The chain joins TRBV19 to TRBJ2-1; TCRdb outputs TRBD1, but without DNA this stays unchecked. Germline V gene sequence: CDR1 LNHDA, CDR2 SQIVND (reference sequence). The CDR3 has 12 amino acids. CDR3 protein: CASSTTGDEQFF.